This TCR beta chain was captured by sequencing in a study of blood T cell repertoires in COVID-19. Study-wide context: COVID-19 samples, acute and convalescent, were from the United States, Italy and Spain. Sample material is recorded as cDNA or gDNA derived from T cells, B-cell-depleted T cells, or PBMCs.

Recruited during active infection, patients (from Seattle) were subsequently followed longitudinally. This CDR3 contains 16 residues. From germline, CDR1 is SGHVS and CDR2 FQNEAQ. V was clipped by 2 bases and J by 7 bases, with 19 bases between them. In the source study's methods: Estimated nucleated cell counts came from reference gene primer amplification. The table came from immunoSEQ multiplex PCR; TCRdb's copy has only in-frame clones and leaves some out. V, J and clone size are those of that table, while D and trimming were read from the DNA. Among 50,000 or so clones listed, 80% to 95% were seen once.

The sample comprised peripheral blood. The rearrangement links TRBV7-8 to TRBJ2-3, with TRBD2 as a possible D gene (5 bases). The clonotype comes from a man in his fifties or sixties with COVID-19, enrolled during active disease. The CDR3 region is CASSLIVRGSDYTQYF. CDR3 sequence (DNA): TGTGCCAGCAGCTTAATAGTTCGGGGATCCGACTATACGCAGTATTTT.